The 31 T cell receptor beta chains listed next were all sequenced from one sample in a study of blood T cell dynamics during melanoma immunotherapy. Time point: pre-treatment baseline. Clones were sequenced by immunoSEQ multiplex PCR, and TCRdb holds only the in-frame ones, with some missing. The table has tens of thousands of clones, nearly 90% seen once. Material: blood, obtained from a patient treated with checkpoint blockade. The receptors here all came from a human donor with melanoma.

The chain joins TRBV7-2 to TRBJ2-7; 7 nucleotides line up with TRBD2. Germline assignment: CDR1 SGHTA and CDR2 FQGNSA. There are 17 residues in the CDR3. J lost 0 bases, V lost 5 bases, and 13 bases had no gene match. The CDR3 is CASSHAGGAGPSYEQYF. CDR3 nucleotide sequence: TGTGCCAGCAGCCACGCCGGTGGAGCGGGGCCCTCCTACGAGCAGTACTTC.

The CDR3 region is CASSSAPWGNEQYF. The CDR3 DNA follows: TGCGCCAGCAGCTCAGCACCTTGGGGGAACGAGCAGTACTTC. This sequence joins TRBV5-1 and TRBJ2-7; D is tentatively TRBD1 or TRBD2 (5 bases each). CDR1 and CDR2 from the germline V gene are SGHRS and YFSETQ. This CDR3 spans 14 amino acids. V dropped 3 bases and J dropped 5 bases, with 15 bases sitting between them.

This clone was found once. J is TRBJ2-3 and V is TRBV2; TRBD2 aligns across 11 bases. This CDR3 comprises 14 residues. The germline CDR1 and CDR2 sequences are SNHLY and FYNNEI. With V trimmed by 6 bases and J by 1 base, 0 bases remained unmatched. The CDR3: CASRTSGGTDTQYF. Written as DNA, the CDR3 is TGTGCCAGCAGGACTAGCGGGGGCACAGATACGCAGTATTTT.

Remarks on this clone: The germline gene is not matched at one end of the junction; a read error may be the cause. This chain links TRBV7-9 with TRBJ2-7; 8 bases map to TRBD1. Germline lookup yields CDR1 SEHNR and CDR2 FQNEAQ (reference sequence). This CDR3 is built from 11 residues. CDR3 amino acids: CASSLVDRALF. The CDR3 nucleotides are TGTGCCAGCAGCTTAGTGGACAGGGCCCTCTTC.

This chain uses TRBV5-4 with TRBJ1-2, with D unresolved. Between the trimmed V and J ends, which lost 0 bases and 0 bases, there was a span of 9 bases. CDR3 length equals 15 residues. The germline V gene encodes CDR1 SGHNT and CDR2 YYREEE (reference sequence). The CDR3 DNA reads TGTGCCAGCAGCTTGGGCAGGACCTCTAACTATGGCTACACCTTC. The encoded protein is CASSLGRTSNYGYTF.

V and J are TRBV5-6 and TRBJ1-1, with D perhaps TRBD1 (5 bases). Germline CDR1 is SGHDT and CDR2 is YYEEEE. This CDR3 has 16 residues. Trimming cost V 0 bases and J 0 bases, with 12 bases left between them. In DNA, the CDR3 is TGTGCCAGCAGCTTGGGAGGTAGGGGCATGAACACTGAAGCTTTCTTT. Protein: CASSLGGRGMNTEAFF.

This chain uses TRBV2 with TRBJ2-7; D remains unclear. Trimming stripped 5 bases from V and 3 bases from J, with 17 bases between. The CDR3 covers 15 residues. Germline assignment: CDR1 SNHLY and CDR2 FYNNEI. The CDR3 DNA is TGTGCCAGCAGTCTGGCCCAGACCCAGATCTACGAGCAGTACTTC. Translated, it gives CASSLAQTQIYEQYF.

This chain joins TRBV4-1 and TRBJ2-5; 12 bases line up with TRBD2. Germline values: CDR1 MGHRA, CDR2 YSYEKL. This CDR3 is built from 15 residues. The V gene end was trimmed by 4 bases and the J gene end by 1 base; junction bases not matched to a gene: 1. The CDR3 region has the DNA TGCGCCAGCAGCCCTAGCGGGGGGGCCCAAGAGACCCAGTACTTC. It codes for CASSPSGGAQETQYF.

The chain employs TRBV20-1 and TRBJ2-3; the D gene is possibly TRBD2 (5 bases). Between the trimmed V and J ends, which lost 6 bases and 4 bases, there was a span of 8 bases. Germline V gene data show CDR1 as DFQATT and CDR2 as SNEGSKA (reference sequence). The CDR3 consists of 11 residues. CDR3 sequence: CSARTSDTQYF. The DNA for the CDR3 is TGCAGTGCCAGGACTTCAGATACGCAGTATTTT.

The rearrangement uses TRBV4-1 and TRBJ1-2; 8 bases map to TRBD1. The CDR3 runs to 16 residues. CDR1 is MGHRA, CDR2 YSYEKL, per germline. Trimming at V came to 4 bases and at J to 1 base, leaving 8 bases not matched to a gene. CDR3 coding DNA: TGCGCCAGCAGCCGCTCGGGACAGGCGAATAACTATGGCTACACCTTC. It is translated as CASSRSGQANNYGYTF.

The chain has TRBV28 and TRBJ1-3; 9 bases match TRBD1. V shed 8 bases, J shed 6 bases, and the junction held 11 bases outside the gene matches. This CDR3 is 15 amino acids long. Germline V lookup: CDR1 MDHEN, CDR2 SYDVKM. The chain's CDR3 is CASSGTGPTPNTIYF. CDR3 sequence (DNA): TGTGCCAGCTCCGGGACAGGGCCTACACCAAACACCATATATTTT.

The chain is built from TRBV5-1 and TRBJ2-7, with 10 bases that match TRBD1. This CDR3 spans 15 amino acids. V trimming: 6 bases; J trimming: 5 bases; junction bases outside the gene matches: 11. Germline V gene lookup returns CDR1 SGHRS and CDR2 YFSETQ. The CDR3 here is CASTKGTGVLHEQYF. The CDR3 DNA reads as TGCGCCAGCACCAAGGGGACAGGGGTTCTCCACGAGCAGTACTTC.

The genes are TRBV6-1 and TRBJ2-5; D is possibly TRBD1 (6 bases). The CDR3 has 13 residues. From germline, CDR1 is MNHNS and CDR2 SASEGT. V was trimmed by 10 bases and J by 5 bases, leaving 17 bases between them. The CDR3: CATTVGQKETQYF. CDR3 nucleotide sequence: TGTGCCACCACGGTCGGACAGAAGGAGACCCAGTACTTC.

This rearrangement joins TRBV7-8 to TRBJ2-6; no clear D gene. CDR1 and CDR2 (germline): SGHVS, FQNEAQ. This CDR3 comprises 14 residues. V lost 1 base and J lost 1, with 2 bases in between. CDR3 sequence: CASSLGSGANVLTF. CDR3 coding DNA: TGTGCCAGCAGCTTAGGGTCTGGGGCCAACGTCCTGACTTTC.

CDR3: CASGSRAETQYF. The CDR3 bases are TGTGCCAGCGGGTCCCGTGCGGAGACCCAGTACTTC. V is TRBV7-2 and J is TRBJ2-5; D is undetermined. This CDR3 is 12 amino acids long. Germline CDR1 and CDR2: SGHTA and FQGNSA. The V end was cut by 8 bases, the J end by 5 bases, with 12 bases between.

V is TRBV10-3 and J is TRBJ2-7; TRBD2 aligns across 14 bases. Trimming at V came to 3 bases and at J to 2 bases, leaving 6 bases not matched to a gene. Per the germline V gene, CDR1 is ENHRY and CDR2 is SYGVKD. The CDR3 is 17 amino acids. CDR3 DNA sequence: TGTGCCATCAGTGAAGAAATGGGACTAGCGGGAGCCTACGAGCAGTACTTC. It codes for CAISEEMGLAGAYEQYF.

The chain uses TRBV2 and TRBJ2-2; D may be TRBD2 (5 bases). CDR3 length equals 15 residues. Germline values: CDR1 SNHLY, CDR2 FYNNEI. The ends were cut back, 3 bases at V and 7 bases at J, with 15 bases in the middle. DNA of the CDR3: TGTGCCAGCAGTGACGTTAGAGGGCCGCTCGGGGAGCTGTTTTTT. It encodes CASSDVRGPLGELFF.

The chain couples TRBV30 to TRBJ2-1; possibly TRBD2 for D (7 bases). CDR1 is GTSNPN and CDR2 is SVGIG in the germline V gene (reference sequence). The CDR3 is made up of 17 amino acids. Trimming took 4 bases from V and 9 from J, leaving 28 bases between them. The chain's CDR3 is CAWTSKRGPSRGGEQFF. The DNA of the CDR3 is TGTGCCTGGACTTCGAAGCGCGGGCCATCAAGGGGGGGTGAGCAGTTCTTC. Full variable domain (rest looked up from reference TRBV30 and TRBJ2-1): SQTIHQWPATLVQPVGSPLSLECTVEGTSNPNLYWYRQAAGRGLQLLFYSVGIGQISSEVPQNLSASRPQDRQFILSSKKLLLSDSGFYLCAWTSKRGPSRGGEQFFGPGTRLTVL.

This chain links TRBV7-3 with TRBJ2-3; D is possibly TRBD2 (6 bases). V was pared by 8 bases and J by 5 bases, with 14 bases between. Looked up from germline, CDR1 is SGHTA and CDR2 is FQGTGA. This CDR3 comprises 13 residues. CDR3 DNA sequence: TGTGCCAGCGGGGTCAACGGGGGAGATACGCAGTATTTT. It encodes CASGVNGGDTQYF.

The rearrangement links TRBV7-2 to TRBJ1-2; 9 bases match TRBD1. The CDR3 is made up of 14 amino acids. Germline lookup yields CDR1 SGHTA and CDR2 FQGNSA. Germline trimming cut 2 bases from V and 6 bases from J; bases unmatched to any gene: 4. The CDR3 here is CASSLTTGGNGYTF. The CDR3 nucleotides read TGTGCCAGCAGCTTAACGACAGGGGGGAATGGCTACACCTTC.

V is TRBV11-3 and J is TRBJ1-1, with D possibly being TRBD1 (5 bases). The CDR3 spans 13 residues. V was pared by 4 bases and J by 4 bases, with 10 bases between. Germline V gene lookup returns CDR1 SGHNT and CDR2 YENEEA. For the CDR3, the DNA is TGTGCCAGCAGCTCAGGGAGTTTCACTGAAGCTTTCTTT. Amino acid sequence: CASSSGSFTEAFF.

This clone is a singleton in its sample. CDR3 loop: CASSSTGVTDTQYF. Written as DNA, the CDR3 is TGTGCCAGCAGCTCGACAGGGGTCACAGATACGCAGTATTTT. The chain joins TRBV7-6 to TRBJ2-3; the match to TRBD1 covers 8 bases. This CDR3 comprises 14 residues. Germline V gene data show CDR1 as SGHVS and CDR2 as FNYEAQ. V trimming: 4 bases; J trimming: 2 bases; junction bases outside the gene matches: 2.

The J gene is TRBJ1-1, the V gene TRBV7-6; maybe TRBD1 (5 bases). Germline V lookup: CDR1 SGHVS, CDR2 FNYEAQ. The CDR3 covers 14 residues. The ends were cut back, 5 bases at V and 1 base at J, with 11 bases in the middle. CDR3 bases: TGTGCCAGCAGCCTGGGACGGAAGAACACTGAAGCTTTCTTT. Residues: CASSLGRKNTEAFF.

This chain uses TRBV6-5 with TRBJ1-2; TRBD1 matches at 7 bases. In germline, CDR1 is MNHEY, CDR2 SVGAGI. The junction had 6 bases not matched to a gene; V was cut back by 0 bases and J by 8 bases. The CDR3 contains 14 residues. The DNA of the CDR3 is TGTGCCAGCAGTTACTCGAGGGGGCTCGGGGGCTACACCTTC. Translating it yields CASSYSRGLGGYTF.

This chain joins TRBV14 and TRBJ1-6, with D hard to call. V lost 4 bases and J 8 bases, leaving 9 bases between the germline ends. The CDR3 sequence is 13 residues long. Germline V CDR1 and CDR2: SGHDN, FVKESK. The CDR3 reads CASSPESYSPLHF. The CDR3 DNA sequence: TGTGCCAGCAGCCCCGAGTCCTATTCACCCCTCCACTTT.

On this clone itself: Other DNA sequences in this specimen translate into the identical CDR3. The CDR3 spells CASSTPGGYNSPLHF. As DNA, the CDR3 is TGTGCCAGCAGTACCCCCGGAGGCTATAATTCACCCCTCCACTTT. The V gene is TRBV27, the J gene TRBJ1-6; D remains ambiguous. V dropped 5 bases and J dropped 3 bases, with 11 bases sitting between them. From germline, CDR1 is MNHEY and CDR2 SMNVEV (reference sequence). The CDR3 consists of 15 residues.

The gene calls are TRBV6-5 and TRBJ1-2; D not certain. Germline V gene data show CDR1 as MNHEY and CDR2 as SVGAGI. The V gene lost 2 bases and the J gene lost 2 bases, with 9 bases spanning the gap. The CDR3 spans 14 residues. The CDR3 sequence is CASSYLGTNYGYTF. DNA of the CDR3: TGTGCCAGCAGTTACCTGGGCACCAACTATGGCTACACCTTC.

This sequence joins TRBV27 and TRBJ2-2, with D possibly matching TRBD1 (6 bases). Germline V gene data show CDR1 as MNHEY and CDR2 as SMNVEV (reference sequence). This CDR3 comprises 16 residues. Trimming removed 6 bases from V and 7 bases from J, with 21 bases in between. The DNA of the CDR3 is TGTGCCAGCAGCCCCCATACAGGGAATCTAGGCGGGGAGCTGTTTTTT. It yields the protein CASSPHTGNLGGELFF.

This chain joins TRBV6-6 and TRBJ2-7, with 8 bases fitting TRBD1. CDR1 and CDR2 from the germline V gene are MNHNY and SVGAGI (reference sequence). The CDR3 runs 13 residues. V trimming: 8 bases; J trimming: 5 bases; junction bases outside the gene matches: 8. This chain's CDR3 is CASAPDRGNEQYF. DNA for the CDR3: TGTGCCAGCGCGCCCGACAGGGGTAACGAGCAGTACTTC.

In nucleotides, the CDR3 is TGTGCCAGCAGCTCGGGAGGGTTCAATCAGCCCCAGCATTTT. Residues: CASSSGGFNQPQHF. V and J are TRBV7-2 and TRBJ1-5; D is unclear. V lost 4 bases to trimming and J lost 3 bases, with 10 bases between them. The CDR3 contains 14 residues. Germline V gives CDR1 SGHTA, CDR2 FQGNSA. The whole variable domain, remainder taken from reference TRBV7-2 and TRBJ1-5, is GAGVSQSPSNKVTEKGKDVELRCDPISGHTALYWYRQSLGQGLEFLIYFQGNSAPDKSGLPSDRFSAERTGGSVSTLTIQRTQQEDSAVYLCASSSGGFNQPQHFGDGTRLSIL.

This chain links TRBV6-1 with TRBJ1-1; D ambiguous. The CDR3 has 15 residues. Between the trimmed V and J ends, which lost 2 bases and 0 bases, there was a span of 10 bases. Germline V lookup: CDR1 MNHNS, CDR2 SASEGT. The CDR3 sequence: CASSESGNVNTEAFF. The CDR3 DNA follows: TGTGCCAGCAGTGAATCCGGGAACGTGAACACTGAAGCTTTCTTT.